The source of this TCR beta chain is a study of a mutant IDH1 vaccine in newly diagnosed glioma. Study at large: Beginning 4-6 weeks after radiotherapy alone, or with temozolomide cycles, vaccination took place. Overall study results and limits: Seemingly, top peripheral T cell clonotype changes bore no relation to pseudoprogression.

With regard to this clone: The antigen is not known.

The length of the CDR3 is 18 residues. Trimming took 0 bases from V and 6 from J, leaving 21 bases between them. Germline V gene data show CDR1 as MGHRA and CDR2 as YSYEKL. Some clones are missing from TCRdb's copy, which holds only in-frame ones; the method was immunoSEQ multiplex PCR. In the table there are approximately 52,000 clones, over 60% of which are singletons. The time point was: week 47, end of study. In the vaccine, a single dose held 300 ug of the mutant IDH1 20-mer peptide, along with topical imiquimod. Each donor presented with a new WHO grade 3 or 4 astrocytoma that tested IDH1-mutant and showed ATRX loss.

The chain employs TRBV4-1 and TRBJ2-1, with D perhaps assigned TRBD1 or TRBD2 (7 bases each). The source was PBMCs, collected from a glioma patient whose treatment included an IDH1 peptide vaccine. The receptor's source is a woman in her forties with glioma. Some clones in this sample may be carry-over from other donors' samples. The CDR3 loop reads CASSQDRGRGLLGNEQFF. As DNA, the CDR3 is TGCGCCAGCAGCCAAGATAGGGGGCGGGGGCTACTTGGCAATGAGCAGTTCTTC.